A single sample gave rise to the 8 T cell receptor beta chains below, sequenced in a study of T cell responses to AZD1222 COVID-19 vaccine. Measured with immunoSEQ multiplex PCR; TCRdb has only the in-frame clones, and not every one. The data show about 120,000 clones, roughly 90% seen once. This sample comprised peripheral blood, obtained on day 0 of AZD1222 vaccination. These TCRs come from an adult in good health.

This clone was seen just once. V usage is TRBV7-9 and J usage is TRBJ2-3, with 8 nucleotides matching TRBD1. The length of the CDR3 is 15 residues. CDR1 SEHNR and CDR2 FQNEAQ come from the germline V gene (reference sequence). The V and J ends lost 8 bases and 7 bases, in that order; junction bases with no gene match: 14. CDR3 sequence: CASDPPGQDLNTQYF. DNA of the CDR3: TGTGCCAGCGACCCCCCGGGACAGGATCTTAATACGCAGTATTTT.

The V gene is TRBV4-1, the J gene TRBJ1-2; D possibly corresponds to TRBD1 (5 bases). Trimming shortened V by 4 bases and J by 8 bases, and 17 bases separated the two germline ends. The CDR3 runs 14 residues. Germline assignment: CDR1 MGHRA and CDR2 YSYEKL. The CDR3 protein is CASSPRDPAGGYTF. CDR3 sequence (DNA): TGCGCCAGCAGCCCCCGGGACCCGGCTGGGGGCTACACCTTC.

CDR3 amino acids: CASYPGRLNEKLFF. The CDR3 DNA reads TGTGCCAGTTATCCGGGACGGCTTAATGAAAAACTGTTTTTT. The rearrangement joins TRBV2 to TRBJ1-4; D possibly corresponds to TRBD1 (5 bases). The CDR3 is 14 amino acids. The germline V gene has CDR1 SNHLY and CDR2 FYNNEI. Trimming shortened V by 9 bases and J by 4 bases, and 15 bases separated the two germline ends. The variable domain in full, with the rest retrieved from reference TRBV2 and TRBJ1-4, is EPEVTQTPSHQVTQMGQEVILRCVPISNHLYFYWYRQILGQKVEFLVSFYNNEISEKSEIFDDQFSVERPDGSNFTLKIRSTKLEDSAMYFCASYPGRLNEKLFFGSGTQLSVL.

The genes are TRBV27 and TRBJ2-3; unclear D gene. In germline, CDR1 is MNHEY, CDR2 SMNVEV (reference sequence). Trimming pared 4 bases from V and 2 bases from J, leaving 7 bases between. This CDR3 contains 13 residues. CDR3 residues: CASSSALTDTQYF. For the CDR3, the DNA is TGTGCCAGCAGTTCCGCCCTCACAGATACGCAGTATTTT.

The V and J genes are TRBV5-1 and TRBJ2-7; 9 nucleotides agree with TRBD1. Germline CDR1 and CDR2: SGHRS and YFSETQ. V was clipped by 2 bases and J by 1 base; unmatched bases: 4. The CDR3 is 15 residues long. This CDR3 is CASSFLGTGSYEQYF. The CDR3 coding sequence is TGCGCCAGCAGCTTCCTCGGGACAGGGTCCTACGAGCAGTACTTC.

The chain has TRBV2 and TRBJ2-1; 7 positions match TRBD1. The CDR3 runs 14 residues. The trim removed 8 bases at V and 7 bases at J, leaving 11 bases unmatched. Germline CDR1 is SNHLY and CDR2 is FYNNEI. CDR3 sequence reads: CASFKPRDSNEQFF. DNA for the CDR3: TGTGCCAGCTTTAAACCCCGGGACAGTAATGAGCAGTTCTTC.

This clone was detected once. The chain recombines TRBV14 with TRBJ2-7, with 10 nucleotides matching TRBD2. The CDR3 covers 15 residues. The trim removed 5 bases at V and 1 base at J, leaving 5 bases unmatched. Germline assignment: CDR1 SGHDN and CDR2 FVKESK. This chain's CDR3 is CASSIAGGRSYEQYF. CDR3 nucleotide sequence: TGTGCCAGCAGCATAGCGGGAGGCAGGTCCTACGAGCAGTACTTC. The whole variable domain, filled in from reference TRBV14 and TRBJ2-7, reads EAGVTQFPSHSVIEKGQTVTLRCDPISGHDNLYWYRRVMGKEIKFLLHFVKESKQDESGMPNNRFLAERTGGTYSTLKVQPAELEDSGVYFCASSIAGGRSYEQYFGPGTRLTVT.

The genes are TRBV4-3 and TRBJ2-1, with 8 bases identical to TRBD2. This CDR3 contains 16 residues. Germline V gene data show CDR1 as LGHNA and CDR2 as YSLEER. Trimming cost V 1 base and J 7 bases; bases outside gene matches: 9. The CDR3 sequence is CASSQVSGGMENEQFF. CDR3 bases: TGCGCCAGCAGCCAAGTGTCGGGAGGGATGGAGAATGAGCAGTTCTTC.